The clone carrying this T cell receptor (beta chain) was detected only a few times. The target antigen is unknown. Since all of the isolated RNA was reverse transcribed, expressed TCRB transcripts were what got sequenced. The protocol was immunoSEQ multiplex PCR, while the TCRdb copy is restricted to in-frame clones and leaves out a portion. The data contain 110,000 or so clones, approximately 37% of them singletons. This record comes from a study of beta chain features in type 1 diabetes. Study conclusions and caveats: When cDNA is sequenced, cells with high TCR expression could be over-represented.

This CDR3 contains 15 residues. V shed 4 bases, J shed 9 bases, and the junction held 8 bases outside the gene matches. Looked up from germline, CDR1 is SNHLY and CDR2 is FYNNEI. V gene TRBV2 combines with J gene TRBJ2-2, with 10 bases aligning to TRBD1. The clonotype was recovered from a woman in her late teens or twenties in good health. The sample was stem cell memory CD4+ T cells from blood. The CDR3 protein is CASSAEDRGPWELFF. CDR3 in DNA: TGTGCCAGCAGTGCCGAAGACAGGGGGCCGTGGGAGCTGTTTTTT.